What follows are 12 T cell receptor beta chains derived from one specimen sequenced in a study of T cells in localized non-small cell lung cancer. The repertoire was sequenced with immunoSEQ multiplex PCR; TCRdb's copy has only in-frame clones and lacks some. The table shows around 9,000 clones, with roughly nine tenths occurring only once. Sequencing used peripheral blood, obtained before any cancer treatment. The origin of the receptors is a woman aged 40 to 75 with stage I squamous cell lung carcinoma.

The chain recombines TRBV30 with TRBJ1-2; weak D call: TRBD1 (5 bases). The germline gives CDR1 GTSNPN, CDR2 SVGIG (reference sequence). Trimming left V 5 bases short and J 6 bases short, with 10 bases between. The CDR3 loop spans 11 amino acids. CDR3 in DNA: TGTGCCTGGGGCTCAGGGAATGGCTACACCTTC. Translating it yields CAWGSGNGYTF.

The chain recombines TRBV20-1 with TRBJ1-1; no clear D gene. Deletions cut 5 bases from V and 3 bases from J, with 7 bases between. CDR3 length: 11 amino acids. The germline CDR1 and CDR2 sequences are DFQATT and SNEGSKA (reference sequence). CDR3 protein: CSAFQDTEAFF. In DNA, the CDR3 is TGCAGTGCTTTTCAAGACACTGAAGCTTTCTTT.

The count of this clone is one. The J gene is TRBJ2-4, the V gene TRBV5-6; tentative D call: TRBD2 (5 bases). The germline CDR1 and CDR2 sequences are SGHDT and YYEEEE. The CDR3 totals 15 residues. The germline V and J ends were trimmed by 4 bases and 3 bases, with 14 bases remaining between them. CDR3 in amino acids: CASSHKAAGKNIQYF. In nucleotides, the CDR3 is TGTGCCAGCAGCCACAAAGCGGCGGGCAAAAACATTCAGTACTTC.

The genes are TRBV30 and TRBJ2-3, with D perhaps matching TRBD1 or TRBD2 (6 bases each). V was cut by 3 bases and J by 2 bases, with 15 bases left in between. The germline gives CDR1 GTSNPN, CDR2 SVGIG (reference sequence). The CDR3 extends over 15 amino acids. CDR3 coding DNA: TGTGCCTGGAGACAGGGATGGAGGGTCACAGATACGCAGTATTTT. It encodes CAWRQGWRVTDTQYF.

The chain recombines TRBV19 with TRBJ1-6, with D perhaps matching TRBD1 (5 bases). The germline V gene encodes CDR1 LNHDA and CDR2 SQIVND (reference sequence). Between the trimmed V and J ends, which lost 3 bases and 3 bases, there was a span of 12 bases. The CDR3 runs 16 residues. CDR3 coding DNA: TGTGCCAGTAGTATCAGCAGGGCGGACTATAATTCACCCCTCCACTTT. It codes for CASSISRADYNSPLHF.

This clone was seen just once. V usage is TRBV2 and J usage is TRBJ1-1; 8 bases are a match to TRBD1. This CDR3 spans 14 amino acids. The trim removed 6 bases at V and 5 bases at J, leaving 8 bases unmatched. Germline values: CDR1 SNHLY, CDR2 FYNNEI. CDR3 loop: CASSLRDRITEAFF. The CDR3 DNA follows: TGTGCCAGCAGCCTCCGGGACAGGATAACTGAAGCTTTCTTT.

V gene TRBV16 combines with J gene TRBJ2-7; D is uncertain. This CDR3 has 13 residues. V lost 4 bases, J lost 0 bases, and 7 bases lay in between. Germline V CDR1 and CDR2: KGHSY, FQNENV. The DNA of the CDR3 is TGTGCCAGCAGCCCGCGAAGCTCCTACGAGCAGTACTTC. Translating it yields CASSPRSSYEQYF.

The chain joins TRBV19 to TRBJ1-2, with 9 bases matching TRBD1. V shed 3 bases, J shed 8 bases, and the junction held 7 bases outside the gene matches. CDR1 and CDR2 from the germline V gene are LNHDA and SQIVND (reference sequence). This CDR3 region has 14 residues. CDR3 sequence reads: CASSMRGTGSGYTF. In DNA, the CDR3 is TGTGCCAGTAGTATGAGGGGGACAGGGAGCGGCTACACCTTC.

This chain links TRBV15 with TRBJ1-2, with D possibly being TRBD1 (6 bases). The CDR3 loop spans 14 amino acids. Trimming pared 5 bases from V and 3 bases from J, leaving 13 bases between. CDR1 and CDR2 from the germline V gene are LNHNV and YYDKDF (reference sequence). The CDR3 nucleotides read TGTGCCACCAGCGACGGGGGCGGGGACTATGGCTACACCTTC. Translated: CATSDGGGDYGYTF.

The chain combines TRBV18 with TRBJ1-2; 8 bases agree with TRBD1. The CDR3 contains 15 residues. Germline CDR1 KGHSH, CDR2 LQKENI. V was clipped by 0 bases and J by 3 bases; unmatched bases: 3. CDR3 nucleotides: TGTGCCAGCTCACCACCGAACAGGGGGGACTATGGCTACACCTTC. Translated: CASSPPNRGDYGYTF.

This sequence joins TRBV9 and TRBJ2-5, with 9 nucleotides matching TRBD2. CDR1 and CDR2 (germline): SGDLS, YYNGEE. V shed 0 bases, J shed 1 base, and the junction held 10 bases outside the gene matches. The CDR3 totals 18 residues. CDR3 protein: CASSVVASGGTLQETQYF. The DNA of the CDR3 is TGTGCCAGCAGCGTAGTTGCCAGCGGGGGGACACTCCAAGAGACCCAGTACTTC.

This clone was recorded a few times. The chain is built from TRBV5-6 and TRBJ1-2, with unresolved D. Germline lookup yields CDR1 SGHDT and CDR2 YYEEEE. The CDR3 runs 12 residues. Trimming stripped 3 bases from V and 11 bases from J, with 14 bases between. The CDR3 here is CASSSGQVLYTF. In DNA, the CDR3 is TGTGCCAGCAGCTCGGGCCAGGTGCTTTACACCTTC.